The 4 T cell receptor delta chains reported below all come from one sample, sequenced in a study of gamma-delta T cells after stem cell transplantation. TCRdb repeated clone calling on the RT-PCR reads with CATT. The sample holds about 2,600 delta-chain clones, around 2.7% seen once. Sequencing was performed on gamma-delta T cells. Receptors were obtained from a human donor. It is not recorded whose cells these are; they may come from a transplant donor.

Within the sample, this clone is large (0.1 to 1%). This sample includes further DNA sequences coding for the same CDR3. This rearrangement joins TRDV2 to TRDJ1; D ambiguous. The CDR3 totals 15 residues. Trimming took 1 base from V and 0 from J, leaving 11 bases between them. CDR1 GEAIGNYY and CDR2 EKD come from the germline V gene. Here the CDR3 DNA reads TGTGCCTGTGACACGATAATCCCGTACACCGATAAACTCATCTTT. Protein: CACDTIIPYTDKLIF.

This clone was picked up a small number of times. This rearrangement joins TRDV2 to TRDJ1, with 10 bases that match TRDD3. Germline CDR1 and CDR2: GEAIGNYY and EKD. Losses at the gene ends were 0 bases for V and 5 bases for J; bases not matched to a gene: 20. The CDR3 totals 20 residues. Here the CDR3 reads CACDTVSGSGGYPYRDKLIF. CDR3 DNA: TGTGCCTGTGACACCGTCTCGGGAAGTGGGGGATACCCCTACCGAGATAAACTCATCTTT.

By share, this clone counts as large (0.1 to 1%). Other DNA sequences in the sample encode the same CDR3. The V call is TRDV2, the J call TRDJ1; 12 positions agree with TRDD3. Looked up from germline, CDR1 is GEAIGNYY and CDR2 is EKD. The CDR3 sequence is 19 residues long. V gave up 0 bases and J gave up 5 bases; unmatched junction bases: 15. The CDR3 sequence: CACDTASTGGYPYRDKLIF. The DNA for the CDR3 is TGTGCCTGTGACACCGCCAGTACTGGGGGATACCCCTACCGAGATAAACTCATCTTT.

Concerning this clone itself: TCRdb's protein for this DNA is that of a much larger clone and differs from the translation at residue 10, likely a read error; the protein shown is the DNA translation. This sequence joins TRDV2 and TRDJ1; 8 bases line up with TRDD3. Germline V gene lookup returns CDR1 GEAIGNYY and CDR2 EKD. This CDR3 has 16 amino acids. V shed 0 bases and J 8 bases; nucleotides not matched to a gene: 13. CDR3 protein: CACDTAVLGGTEKLIF. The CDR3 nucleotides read TGTGCCTGTGACACCGCTGTACTGGGGGGTACGGAGAAACTCATCTTT.